This T cell receptor beta chain originates from a study of shared clonotypes between healthy human individuals. For the study at large: The composition of the donors was two women and a few men aged 18 to 49. Each donor contributed plates that comprised three CD4 naive, three CD4 memory, two CD8 naive and one CD8 memory. Study-wide results and limits: Among non-shared clonotypes, generation probabilities were lower than among those shared by all four donors.

Here immunoSEQ multiplex PCR was the method, and the copy in TCRdb shows in-frame clones only, minus some. Altogether a few hundred thousand clones are present, 50% to 80% being singletons, with the ten largest covering over 8.5%. The length of the CDR3 is 18 residues. The germline V gene has CDR1 SGHRS and CDR2 YFSETQ. The trim removed 4 bases at V and 4 bases at J, leaving 12 bases unmatched. As to this clone: Its antigen is undetermined.

The sequenced material came from memory CD4+ T cells sorted from blood. Documented subset: CD45RA-negative fraction. This chain links TRBV5-1 with TRBJ2-6, with 9 bases aligning to TRBD1. This TCR derives from a man in his thirties or forties in good health. The CDR3 region has the DNA TGCGCCAGCAGCGGGGGACAGGGCTCCGGTGTGGGGGCCAACGTCCTGACTTTC. Its translation: CASSGGQGSGVGANVLTF.